The clone carrying this T cell receptor beta chain was picked up a small number of times. The antigen remains undetermined. For the second PCR, which ran for roughly 7 to 11 cycles, a sample-barcoded 5' primer and a J-beta primer mix were used. MiXCR, applied by TCRdb to the 5' RACE reads, yields one record per CDR3 protein. The sample has approximately 810,000 distinct CDR3 sequences, more than 25% seen once. Drawn from each donor were approximately 9.2 milliliters of peripheral blood. No fewer than 6 million PBMCs went into each sample. The V gene's germline CDR1 is SGHTA and CDR2 FQGNSA. This CDR3 has 17 residues. V was pared by 0 bases and J by 0 bases, with 5 bases of the junction left unmatched. The data were taken from a study of blood T cells in healthy people across ages. Whole-study findings and limits: Observed TCR beta diversity per million T cells went down as age went up. This fall followed a roughly linear course with age. Long-lived donors had more naive CD4+ cells and higher diversity than aged donors.

The V call is TRBV7-2, the J call TRBJ1-5, with 7 nucleotides matching TRBD1. Sequenced sample: blood. The clonotype originates from a woman of 80 years or more in good health. CDR3 region: CASSLAYGTDSNQPQHF. The CDR3 bases are TGTGCCAGCAGCTTAGCGTATGGGACAGATAGCAATCAGCCCCAGCATTTT.